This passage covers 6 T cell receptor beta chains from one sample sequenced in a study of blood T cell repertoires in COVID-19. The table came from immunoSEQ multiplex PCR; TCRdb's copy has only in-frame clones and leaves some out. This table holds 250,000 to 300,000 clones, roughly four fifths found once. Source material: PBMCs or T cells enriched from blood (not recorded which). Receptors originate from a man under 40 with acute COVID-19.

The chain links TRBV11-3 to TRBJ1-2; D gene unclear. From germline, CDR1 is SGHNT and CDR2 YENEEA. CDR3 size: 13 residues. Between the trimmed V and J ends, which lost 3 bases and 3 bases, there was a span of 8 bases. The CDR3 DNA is TGTGCCAGCAGCTTCTCACGCGACTATGGCTACACCTTC. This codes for CASSFSRDYGYTF.

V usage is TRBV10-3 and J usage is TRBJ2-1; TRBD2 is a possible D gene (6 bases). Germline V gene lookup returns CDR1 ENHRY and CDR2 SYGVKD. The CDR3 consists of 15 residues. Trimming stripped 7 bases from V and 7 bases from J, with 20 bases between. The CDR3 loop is CAITQILGGVNEQFF. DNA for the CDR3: TGTGCCATCACCCAAATACTCGGGGGAGTAAATGAGCAGTTCTTC.

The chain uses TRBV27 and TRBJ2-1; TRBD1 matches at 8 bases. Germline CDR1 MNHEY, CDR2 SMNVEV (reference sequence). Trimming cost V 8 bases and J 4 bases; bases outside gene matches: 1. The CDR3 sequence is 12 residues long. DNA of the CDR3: TGTGCCAGCCGGACAGGGTACAATGAGCAGTTCTTC. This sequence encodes CASRTGYNEQFF.

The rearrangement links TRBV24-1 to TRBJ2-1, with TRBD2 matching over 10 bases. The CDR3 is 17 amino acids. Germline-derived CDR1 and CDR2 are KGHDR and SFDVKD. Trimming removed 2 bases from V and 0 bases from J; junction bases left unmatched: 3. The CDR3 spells CATSDSPSGSSYNEQFF. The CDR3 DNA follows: TGTGCCACCAGTGATTCACCTAGCGGGAGCTCCTACAATGAGCAGTTCTTC.

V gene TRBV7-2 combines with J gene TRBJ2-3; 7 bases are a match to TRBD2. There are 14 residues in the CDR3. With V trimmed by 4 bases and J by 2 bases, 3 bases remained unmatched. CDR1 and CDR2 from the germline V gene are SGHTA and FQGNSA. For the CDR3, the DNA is TGTGCCAGCAGCTCCAGCGGGAACACAGATACGCAGTATTTT. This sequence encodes CASSSSGNTDTQYF.

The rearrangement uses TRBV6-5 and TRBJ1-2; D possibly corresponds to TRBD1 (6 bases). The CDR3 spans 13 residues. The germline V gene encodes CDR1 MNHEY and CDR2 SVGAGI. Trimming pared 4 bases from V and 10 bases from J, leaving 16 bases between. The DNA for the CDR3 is TGTGCCAGCAGTTCATCAGGGGCATACACCTACACCTTC. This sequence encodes CASSSSGAYTYTF.